The rows below give T cell receptor beta chains drawn from one sample of a study of blood T cell repertoires in COVID-19. The repertoire was sequenced with immunoSEQ multiplex PCR; TCRdb's copy has only in-frame clones and lacks some. Here the sample spans about 190,000 clones, 90% being singletons. The specimen sequenced was peripheral blood. The receptors derive from a man aged 50-59 years with acute or convalescent COVID-19. CDR3s include the opening cysteine and the closing phenylalanine or tryptophan.

cdr3_aa v_call
CASHPEAHSGANVLTF TRBV2
CASNRDRTSNEQFF TRBV14
CASSTLGQGGQPQHF TRBV27
CASSMWRGPSADTQYF TRBV19
CASSLVSGRGFEQYF TRBV5-4
CASSQTVGNGYTF TRBV7-9
CASSELPAVAEETQYF TRBV6-1
CASSRLAGGPEQYF TRBV5-1
CASRTVDSNQPQHF TRBV9
CASSAPGTGHYGYTF TRBV9
CASSLTSGLYEQYF TRBV7-9
CASSEGQLVSLHQPQHF TRBV2
CASSYATGSNSPLHF TRBV6-2/TRBV6-3
CASSQGGTTTNEKLFF TRBV4-2